These 27 T cell receptor beta chains originate from one sample sequenced in a study of blood T cell repertoires in COVID-19. Method: immunoSEQ multiplex PCR; TCRdb's copy keeps in-frame clones and lacks some. The profile shows about 120,000 clones, about 85% of them singletons. Sequencing input: peripheral blood. All receptors derive from a woman older than 75 with acute or convalescent COVID-19.

This sequence joins TRBV2 and TRBJ1-1; no reliable D call. Trimming removed 0 bases from V and 5 bases from J, with 10 bases in between. CDR1 is SNHLY and CDR2 is FYNNEI in the germline V gene. The CDR3 runs to 14 residues. The chain's CDR3 is CASSEARGITEAFF. The CDR3 nucleotides are TGTGCCAGCAGTGAAGCAAGAGGGATTACTGAAGCTTTCTTT.

This sequence joins TRBV28 and TRBJ1-5, with D hard to call. Looked up from germline, CDR1 is MDHEN and CDR2 is SYDVKM. This CDR3 is 14 amino acids long. V was pared by 5 bases and J by 4 bases, with 12 bases between. The CDR3 sequence: CASSPIHRNQPQHF. The CDR3 DNA reads TGTGCCAGCAGTCCAATACACCGAAATCAGCCCCAGCATTTT.

The chain has TRBV5-1 and TRBJ1-4; D call uncertain. In germline, CDR1 is SGHRS, CDR2 YFSETQ. This CDR3 spans 15 amino acids. Trimming took off 1 base at V and 3 bases at J, with 10 bases between the two ends. CDR3 bases: TGCGCCAGCAGCTTGTTCGCAGGATCTAATGAAAAACTGTTTTTT. Its protein product is CASSLFAGSNEKLFF.

The V and J genes are TRBV6-6 and TRBJ2-6, with 7 bases fitting TRBD1. After removal of 5 bases from V and 0 bases from J, the junction contained 7 bases not matched to a gene. Germline assignment: CDR1 MNHNY and CDR2 SVGAGI (reference sequence). The CDR3 consists of 17 residues. CDR3 sequence reads: CASSPQGFSSGANVLTF. For the CDR3, the DNA is TGTGCCAGCAGTCCACAGGGGTTTAGCTCTGGGGCCAACGTCCTGACTTTC.

V usage is TRBV6-2 or TRBV6-3 and J usage is TRBJ1-1; 9 bases are a match to TRBD1. The CDR3 sequence is 16 residues long. After removal of 6 bases from V and 5 bases from J, the junction contained 13 bases not matched to a gene. From germline, CDR1 is MNHEY and CDR2 SVGEGT. CDR3 nucleotide sequence: TGTGCCAGCAGCCGCTTGCCACAGGGGGCCTTGACTGAAGCTTTCTTT. It codes for CASSRLPQGALTEAFF.

This clone was detected only once. This chain connects TRBV4-3 to TRBJ1-2, with D possibly matching TRBD1 (5 bases). CDR1 is LGHNA, CDR2 YSLEER, per germline. The CDR3 runs to 14 residues. The ends were cut back, 1 base at V and 8 bases at J, with 14 bases in the middle. In DNA form, the CDR3 reads TGCGCCAGCAGCCAAGGGACAACGCTCGGCGGCTACACCTTC. The encoded protein is CASSQGTTLGGYTF.

This chain uses TRBV7-8 with TRBJ1-1, with 7 bases lining up with TRBD1. The V and J ends lost 3 bases and 5 bases, in that order; junction bases with no gene match: 9. Germline CDR1 reads SGHVS; CDR2 reads FQNEAQ. This CDR3 has 15 residues. The DNA of the CDR3 is TGTGCCAGCAGCTTGGACGCACAGGGGTGGACTGAAGCTTTCTTT. Its translation: CASSLDAQGWTEAFF.

This chain connects TRBV19 to TRBJ1-5; D gene unclear. CDR1 and CDR2 (germline): LNHDA, SQIVND (reference sequence). The CDR3 has 15 amino acids. V gave up 1 base and J gave up 2 bases, with 9 bases separating them. CDR3 coding DNA: TGTGCCAGTAGTATAGGGCCACGGGGCAATCAGCCCCAGCATTTT. Residues: CASSIGPRGNQPQHF.

The genes are TRBV20-1 and TRBJ1-1, with TRBD1 matching over 7 bases. The CDR3 totals 12 residues. CDR1 is DFQATT and CDR2 is SNEGSKA in the germline V gene (reference sequence). Germline trimming cut 3 bases from V and 7 bases from J; bases unmatched to any gene: 5. This CDR3 is CSASRGTVEAFF. The DNA of the CDR3 is TGCAGTGCTAGTAGGGGGACAGTTGAAGCTTTCTTT.

The V call is TRBV5-1, the J call TRBJ2-7, with D tentatively TRBD2 (6 bases). The CDR3 is 14 amino acids. V was clipped by 4 bases and J by 4 bases, with 15 bases between them. CDR1 and CDR2 (germline): SGHRS, YFSETQ. The DNA of the CDR3 is TGCGCCAGCAGCGAACAACCGGGGGTGTACGAGCAGTACTTC. Residues: CASSEQPGVYEQYF. The full variable domain, its missing parts supplied by reference TRBV5-1 and TRBJ2-7, is KAGVTQTPRYLIKTRGQQVTLSCSPISGHRSVSWYQQTPGQGLQFLFEYFSETQRNKGNFPGRFSGRQFSNSRSEMNVSTLELGDSALYLCASSEQPGVYEQYFGPGTRLTVT.

This rearrangement joins TRBV6-5 to TRBJ1-1, with unresolved D. The CDR3 spans 14 residues. From germline, CDR1 is MNHEY and CDR2 SVGAGI. Trimming took 6 bases from V and 1 from J, leaving 12 bases between them. CDR3: CASRISEWNTEAFF. The CDR3 DNA is TGTGCCAGCAGGATATCTGAGTGGAACACTGAAGCTTTCTTT.

The V call is TRBV5-1, the J call TRBJ2-1, with 7 bases identical to TRBD2. Germline loops: CDR1 SGHRS, CDR2 YFSETQ. The J segment lost 6 bases and the V segment lost 2 bases, leaving 11 bases of the junction unmatched. This CDR3 is built from 16 residues. CDR3 sequence reads: CASSLTGAGRPNEQFF. CDR3 sequence (DNA): TGCGCCAGCAGCTTAACTGGAGCGGGGAGGCCCAATGAGCAGTTCTTC.

The chain's CDR3 is CASSLVGTGEAFF. DNA for the CDR3: TGTGCCAGCAGCTTAGTCGGCACAGGGGAAGCTTTCTTT. This chain connects TRBV11-3 to TRBJ1-1; perhaps TRBD1 as D (6 bases). The CDR3 is 13 residues long. V lost 1 base, J lost 8 bases, and 11 bases lay in between. The germline V gene has CDR1 SGHNT and CDR2 YENEEA. The full variable domain, its missing parts supplied by reference TRBV11-3 and TRBJ1-1, is EAGVVQSPRYKIIEKKQPVAFWCNPISGHNTLYWYLQNLGQGPELLIRYENEEAVDDSQLPKDRFSAERLKGVDSTLKIQPAELGDSAVYLCASSLVGTGEAFFGQGTRLTVV.

This clone was detected once. The gene calls are TRBV7-2 and TRBJ2-5, with 8 bases matching TRBD1. Germline trimming cut 7 bases from V and 5 bases from J; bases unmatched to any gene: 6. This CDR3 has 13 residues. CDR1 SGHTA and CDR2 FQGNSA come from the germline V gene. The CDR3 protein is CASNFDRGETQYF. The CDR3 DNA follows: TGTGCCAGCAACTTTGACAGGGGCGAGACCCAGTACTTC.

The rearrangement links TRBV27 to TRBJ2-5; TRBD1 aligns across 10 bases. Germline CDR1 MNHEY, CDR2 SMNVEV (reference sequence). This CDR3 spans 16 amino acids. Germline trimming cut 7 bases from V and 5 bases from J; bases unmatched to any gene: 13. CDR3 coding DNA: TGTGCCAGCAAACCTCGCCCCGGACAGGGGGTCGAGACCCAGTACTTC. Translation gives CASKPRPGQGVETQYF.

V is TRBV10-3 and J is TRBJ1-1; 7 positions match TRBD1. Germline trimming cut 2 bases from V and 11 bases from J; bases unmatched to any gene: 11. From germline, CDR1 is ENHRY and CDR2 SYGVKD. This CDR3 is built from 14 residues. The DNA for the CDR3 is TGTGCCATCAGTGAGACCACACAGGGGATGGTGGCTTTCTTT. Translation: CAISETTQGMVAFF.

The CDR3 bases are TGTGCCAGCAGCCTGCGGGGGGGATACAATGAGCAGTTCTTC. It translates to CASSLRGGYNEQFF. The chain couples TRBV3-1 (or the pseudogene TRBV3-2) to TRBJ2-1; 9 bases agree with TRBD2. The J segment lost 4 bases and the V segment lost 4 bases, leaving 2 bases of the junction unmatched. CDR3 size: 14 residues. From germline, CDR1 is LGHDT and CDR2 YNNKEL (reference sequence).

The chain combines TRBV2 with TRBJ1-2; TRBD1 matches 7 bases. After removal of 1 base from V and 2 bases from J, the junction contained 1 base not matched to a gene. This CDR3 has 14 amino acids. Germline V lookup: CDR1 SNHLY, CDR2 FYNNEI. The CDR3 is CASSEGGQNYGYTF. CDR3 coding DNA: TGTGCCAGCAGTGAAGGGGGACAGAACTATGGCTACACCTTC.

In its sample, this clone was seen a few times. This chain links TRBV9 with TRBJ1-2; TRBD1 matches 9 bases. V lost 2 bases and J lost 6; bases outside the gene matches: 5. The CDR3 runs 14 residues. Per germline, CDR1 SGDLS and CDR2 YYNGEE. The CDR3 protein is CASSVSGQGDGYTF. The CDR3 DNA reads as TGTGCCAGCAGCGTCTCGGGACAGGGTGATGGCTACACCTTC.

The genes are TRBV19 and TRBJ1-1, with D perhaps TRBD1 (6 bases). The CDR3 is made up of 14 amino acids. Deletions cut 4 bases from V and 4 bases from J, with 13 bases between. Germline V lookup: CDR1 LNHDA, CDR2 SQIVND (reference sequence). The CDR3 coding sequence is TGTGCCAGTAGTACCCCGGCAGGGGTCACTGAAGCTTTCTTT. Residues: CASSTPAGVTEAFF.

V is TRBV4-1 and J is TRBJ1-5, with a tentative D call TRBD1 (5 bases). In germline, CDR1 is MGHRA, CDR2 YSYEKL. The V and J ends lost 1 base and 9 bases respectively, with 19 bases between them. The CDR3 has 16 residues. In DNA form, the CDR3 reads TGCGCCAGCAGCCAAGGATTAGCAGGGTTGGTTTGGCCCCAGCATTTT. Translation gives CASSQGLAGLVWPQHF.

This clone was detected once. V and J are TRBV27 and TRBJ1-6, with 7 bases aligning to TRBD1. V was pared by 4 bases and J by 10 bases, with 16 bases of the junction left unmatched. The CDR3 runs to 17 residues. Germline CDR1 MNHEY, CDR2 SMNVEV (reference sequence). This chain's CDR3 is CASSSWTGPMVRSPLHF. The CDR3 DNA is TGTGCCAGCAGTTCGTGGACAGGCCCAATGGTTCGATCACCCCTCCACTTT.

This chain uses TRBV11-2 with TRBJ1-1, with D unresolved. Trimming took 7 bases from V and 4 from J, leaving 19 bases between them. The CDR3 extends over 15 amino acids. Germline-derived CDR1 and CDR2 are SGHAT and FQNNGV. CDR3 sequence reads: CASTLFSRSLTEAFF. The CDR3 DNA sequence: TGTGCCAGCACCCTCTTTAGCCGGAGTCTCACTGAAGCTTTCTTT. Supplemented by reference TRBV11-2 and TRBJ1-1, the full variable domain reads EAGVAQSPRYKIIEKRQSVAFWCNPISGHATLYWYQQILGQGPKLLIQFQNNGVVDDSQLPKDRFSAERLKGVDSTLKIQPAKLEDSAVYLCASTLFSRSLTEAFFGQGTRLTVV.

In DNA, the CDR3 is TGTGCCAGCAGCCAAGACCGGGGGGGGACCTCCTACGAGCAGTACTTC. This translates into CASSQDRGGTSYEQYF. The V gene is TRBV4-2, the J gene TRBJ2-7, with 8 bases lining up with TRBD2. CDR3 size: 16 residues. V was clipped by 0 bases and J by 0 bases; unmatched bases: 4. Germline V gene lookup returns CDR1 LGHNA and CDR2 YNFKEQ.

This sequence joins TRBV3-1 (or the pseudogene TRBV3-2) and TRBJ2-7; TRBD2 agrees at 13 bases. Germline V lookup: CDR1 LGHDT, CDR2 YNNKEL (reference sequence). This CDR3 contains 14 residues. The V segment lost 5 bases and the J segment 6 bases; nucleotides outside the gene matches: 4. The CDR3 region is CASSVTSGGGEQYF. CDR3 nucleotide sequence: TGTGCCAGCAGCGTTACTAGCGGGGGGGGCGAGCAGTACTTC.

The chain uses TRBV25-1 and TRBJ1-2, with 7 positions matching TRBD1. V gave up 4 bases and J gave up 4 bases; unmatched junction bases: 3. The V gene's germline CDR1 is MGHDK and CDR2 SYGVNS. The length of the CDR3 is 13 residues. The CDR3 DNA follows: TGTGCCAGCAGTGCGGGGACAGTCTATGGCTACACCTTC. The encoded protein is CASSAGTVYGYTF.

The gene calls are TRBV5-6 and TRBJ2-6; D remains ambiguous. CDR3 size: 13 residues. Germline V gene sequence: CDR1 SGHDT, CDR2 YYEEEE. The V and J ends lost 6 bases and 4 bases respectively, with 8 bases between them. Written as DNA, the CDR3 is TGTGCCAGCAACCTCCTAGGGGCCAACGTCCTGACTTTC. It translates to CASNLLGANVLTF.